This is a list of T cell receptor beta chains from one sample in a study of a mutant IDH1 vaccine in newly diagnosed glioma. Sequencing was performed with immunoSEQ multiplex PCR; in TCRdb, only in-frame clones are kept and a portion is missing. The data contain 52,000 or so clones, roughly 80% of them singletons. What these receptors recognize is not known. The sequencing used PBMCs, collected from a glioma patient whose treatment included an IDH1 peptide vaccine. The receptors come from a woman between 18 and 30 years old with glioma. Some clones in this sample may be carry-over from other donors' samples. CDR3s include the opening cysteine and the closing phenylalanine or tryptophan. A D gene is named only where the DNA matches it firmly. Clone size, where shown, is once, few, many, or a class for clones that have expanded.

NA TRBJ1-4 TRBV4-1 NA TGCGCCAGCAGCCAAGAGGCCCGGCCAAATGAAAAACTGTTTTTT CASSQEARPNEKLFF
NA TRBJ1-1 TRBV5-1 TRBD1 TGCGCCAGCAGCCTTCGGACAGGGGGCTTAGGGTTTGCTGAAGCTTTCTTT CASSLRTGGLGFAEAFF
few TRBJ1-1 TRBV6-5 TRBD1 TGTGCCAGCAGCGACAGGGGTGGCAGGGCTGAAGCTTTCTTT CASSDRGGRAEAFF
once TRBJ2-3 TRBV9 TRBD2 TGTGCCAGCAGCACCCTAGCGGGGGGCACAGATACGCAGTATTTT CASSTLAGGTDTQYF
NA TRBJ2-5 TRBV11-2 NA TGTGCCAGCAGCTTACTTGGGGGCACAGAGACCCAGTACTTC CASSLLGGTETQYF
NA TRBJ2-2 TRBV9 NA TGTGCCAGCAGCGGCGTTGACACCGGGGAGCTGTTTTTT CASSGVDTGELFF
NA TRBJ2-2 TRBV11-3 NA TGTGCCAGCAGCTTAGTTCCCGGGGAGCTGTTTTTT CASSLVPGELFF
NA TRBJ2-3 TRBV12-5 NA TGTGCTAGTGGTTTGGTAGGCAGGGGCACAGATACGCAGTATTTT CASGLVGRGTDTQYF
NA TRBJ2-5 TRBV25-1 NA TGTGCCAGCAGTGATATAGGGATCCAAGAGACCCAGTACTTC CASSDIGIQETQYF
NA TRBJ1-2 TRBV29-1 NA TGCAGCGTCAACTCGGGTAGGGGCTACACCTTC CSVNSGRGYTF
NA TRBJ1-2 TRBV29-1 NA TGCAGCGGTTTGGAGGGGTTGGGCTACACCTTC CSGLEGLGYTF
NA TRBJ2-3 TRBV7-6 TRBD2 TGTGCCAGCAGCTTGGGGACTAGCGGGGGGGCCAGCACAGATACGCAGTATTTT CASSLGTSGGASTDTQYF
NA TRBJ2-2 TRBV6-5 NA TGTGCCAGCAGTCGGACGCTAAACACCGGGGAGCTGTTTTTT CASSRTLNTGELFF
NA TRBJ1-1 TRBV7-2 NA TGTGCCAGCAGCTTAGAACGGGGGAGGATGAACACTGGAGCTTTCTTT CASSLERGRMNTGAFF
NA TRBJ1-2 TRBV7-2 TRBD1 TGTGCCAGCAGCTTACTGGGACAGATATATGGCTACACCTTC CASSLLGQIYGYTF
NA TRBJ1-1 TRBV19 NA TGTGCCAGTAGTATCGATGGCGGTATGAACACTGAAGCTTTCTTT CASSIDGGMNTEAFF
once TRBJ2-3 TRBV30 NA TGTGCCTGGACTTTAGGGACTTCTAGCACAGATACGCAGTATTTT CAWTLGTSSTDTQYF
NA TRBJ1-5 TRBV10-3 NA TGTGCCATCAGTGAGTCGGACGGCAGCAATCAGCCCCAGCATTTT CAISESDGSNQPQHF
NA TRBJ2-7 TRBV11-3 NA TGTGCCAGCAGCTACGCCCGGCAGGGAGCCCACCACGAGCAGTACTTC CASSYARQGAHHEQYF
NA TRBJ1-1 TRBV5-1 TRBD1 TGCGCCAGCAGCTTGGGGGACAGGCTTATGAACACTGAAGCTTTCTTT CASSLGDRLMNTEAFF
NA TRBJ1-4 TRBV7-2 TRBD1 TGTGCCAGCAGCTTGGGCCTCACAGGGGGCGCAGCCCCTAATGAAAAACTGTTTTTT CASSLGLTGGAAPNEKLFF
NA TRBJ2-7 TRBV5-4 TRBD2 TGTGCCAGCAGCTCGGGACTAGCGTCCTACGAGCAGTACTTC CASSSGLASYEQYF
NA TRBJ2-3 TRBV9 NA TGTGCCAGCAGCGTAGCAGAACCAGGGAAAGATACGCAGTATTTT CASSVAEPGKDTQYF
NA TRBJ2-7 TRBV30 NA TGTGCCTGGAGCAGGGGACCTCCCTACGAGCAGTACTTC CAWSRGPPYEQYF
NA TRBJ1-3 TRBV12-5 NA TGTGCTAGTGGAAGGACTGAAATGACTGGAAACACCATATATTTT CASGRTEMTGNTIYF
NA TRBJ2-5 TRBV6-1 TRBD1 TGTGCCAGCAGTGAAAGGGGAATCGGGACAGGGTATCAGACCCAGTACTTC CASSERGIGTGYQTQYF
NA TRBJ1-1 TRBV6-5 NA TGTGCCAGCAGCCGCAGCCCAACCGGGGAAGCTTTCTTT CASSRSPTGEAFF
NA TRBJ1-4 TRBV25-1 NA TGTGCCAGCAGTGATGAAAAACTGTTTTTT CASSDEKLFF
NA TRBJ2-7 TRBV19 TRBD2 TGTGCCAGTAGTCAAGCGGGGGGAGACTACGAGCAGTACTTC CASSQAGGDYEQYF
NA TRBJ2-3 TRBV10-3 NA TGTGCCATCAGTGACGGCCCCACAGATACGCAGTATTTT CAISDGPTDTQYF
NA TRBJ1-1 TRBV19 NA TGTGCCAGTAGTCCCGGGACGGCAAACACTGAAGCTTTCTTT CASSPGTANTEAFF
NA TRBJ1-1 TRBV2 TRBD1 TGTGCCAGCATTAAGACAGGGAGGAACACTGAAGCTTTCTTT CASIKTGRNTEAFF
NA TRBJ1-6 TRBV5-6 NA TGTGCCAGCAGCTTGGACCAAACCTATAATTCACCCCTCCACTTT CASSLDQTYNSPLHF
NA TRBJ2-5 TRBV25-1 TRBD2 TGTGCCAGCAGTGGTTGGGGGGGCCAAGAGACCCAGTACTTC CASSGWGGQETQYF
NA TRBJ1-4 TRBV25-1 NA TGTGCCAGCAGTGTGCGACAAGAGGGTGAAAAACTGTTTTTT CASSVRQEGEKLFF
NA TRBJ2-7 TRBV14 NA TGTGCCAGCAGCCAAGTCAGGGTGGGCGAGCAGTACTTC CASSQVRVGEQYF
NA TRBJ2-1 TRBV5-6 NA TGTGCCAGCAGCTTCAAGGGGGCGGGATACAATGAGCAGTTCTTC CASSFKGAGYNEQFF
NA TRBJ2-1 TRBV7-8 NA TGTGCCAGCAGCTACCCGACCGGGGGGCGTGGCAATGAGCAGTTCTTC CASSYPTGGRGNEQFF
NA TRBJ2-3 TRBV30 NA TGTGCCTGGAGCCCACTGGGCCCGGGGACAGATACGCAGTATTTT CAWSPLGPGTDTQYF
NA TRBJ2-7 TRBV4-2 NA TGTGCCAGCAGCCGGAGGGAGGACTTC CASSRREDF
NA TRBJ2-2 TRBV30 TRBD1 TGTGCCTGGAGTGTATTGGGGACAGACACCGGGGAGCTGTTTTTT CAWSVLGTDTGELFF
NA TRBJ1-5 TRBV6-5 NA TGTGCCAGCAGCCCGCCAGGGAGTCATAATCAGCCCCAGCATTTT CASSPPGSHNQPQHF
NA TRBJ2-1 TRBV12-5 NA TGTGCTAGTTCTCTTATTGGGAACATGAATGAGCAGTTCTTC CASSLIGNMNEQFF
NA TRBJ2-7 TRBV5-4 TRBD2 TGTGCCAGCAGCCCGGGGGGTGCTAGCGGAGGGAGGAGCTCCTACGAGCAGTACTTC CASSPGGASGGRSSYEQYF
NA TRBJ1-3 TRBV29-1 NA TGCAGCGCCCGCTCTGGAAACACCATATATTTT CSARSGNTIYF
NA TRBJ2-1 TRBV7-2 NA TGTGCCAGCAGCACAACACGGCAGGGTGAGCAGTTCTTC CASSTTRQGEQFF
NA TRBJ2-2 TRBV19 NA TGTGCCAGCGGCAGGGCTGCGACCGGGGAGCTGTTTTTT CASGRAATGELFF
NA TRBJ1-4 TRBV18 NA TGTGCCAGCTCACCCAGGCAGGCTAATGAAAAACTGTTTTTT CASSPRQANEKLFF
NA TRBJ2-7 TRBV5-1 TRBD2 TGCGCCAGCAGCTTGGCCGGGAGGGGCTCCTACGAGCAGTACTTC CASSLAGRGSYEQYF
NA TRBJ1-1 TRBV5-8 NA TGTGCCAGCAGCCCCCGAAAGGGCGGGGGCACTGAAGCTTTCTTT CASSPRKGGGTEAFF
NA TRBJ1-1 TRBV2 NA TGTGCCAGCAGTGAAGGAGACAGACCTTTCACTGAAGCTTTCTTT CASSEGDRPFTEAFF
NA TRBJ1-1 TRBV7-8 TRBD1 TGTGCCAGCAGCTTAGCGTTAAGGGACAGGGTTCTCTCTGAAGCTTTCTTT CASSLALRDRVLSEAFF
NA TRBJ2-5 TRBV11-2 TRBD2 TGTGCCAGCAGGGAGACTAGCGGGGCCCAAGAGACCCAGTACTTC CASRETSGAQETQYF
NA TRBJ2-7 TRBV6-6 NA TGTGCCGAAACATCCTCCTACGAGCAGTACTTC CAETSSYEQYF
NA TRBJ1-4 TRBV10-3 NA TGTGCCATCAGTAGGGGTGCCGATGAAAAACTGTTTTTT CAISRGADEKLFF
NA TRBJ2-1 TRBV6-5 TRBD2 TGTGCCAGCAAGGAGGCGGGGGGGACCAATGAGCAGTTCTTC CASKEAGGTNEQFF
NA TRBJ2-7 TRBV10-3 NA TGTGCCATCAGTGAAACCGACTACGAGCAGTACTTC CAISETDYEQYF
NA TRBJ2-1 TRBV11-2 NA TGTGCCAGCAGTCAGCAGTATGAGCAGTTCTTC CASSQQYEQFF
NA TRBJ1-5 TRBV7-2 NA TGTGCCAGCAGGGGTGAGGAATATAGCAATCAGCCCCAGCATTTT CASRGEEYSNQPQHF
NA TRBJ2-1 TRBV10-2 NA TGCGCCAGCTTATTAGCACTTGGTTCGGGGGCTGAGCAGTTCTTC CASLLALGSGAEQFF